One and the same sample provided the 15 T cell receptor beta chains below, sequenced in a study of blood T cells in healthy people across ages. A J-beta primer mix and a sample-barcoded 5' primer were used in a second PCR of roughly 7 to 12 cycles. TCRdb reanalysed the 5' RACE reads using MiXCR and keeps one entry per CDR3 protein. The table lists 1.8 million or so distinct CDR3 sequences, about two fifths of them singletons. Sequencing used blood. Receptors originate from a human donor in good health.

This clonotype was detected a few times. The chain is built from TRBV28 and TRBJ1-2; no reliable D call. Per the germline V gene, CDR1 is MDHEN and CDR2 is SYDVKM. Trimming removed 2 bases from V and 4 bases from J, with 11 bases in between. This CDR3 has 14 amino acids. The CDR3 is CASSLGHSLYGYTF. In DNA, the CDR3 is TGTGCCAGCAGTTTAGGTCACAGCCTCTATGGCTACACCTTC.

The chain carries TRBV5-1 and TRBJ2-1, with TRBD2 identical over 10 bases. The end of the DNA fits TRBJ2-7 better, so the J call may be wrong. The CDR3 contains 16 residues. Germline-derived CDR1 and CDR2 are SGHRS and YFSETQ. This CDR3 is CASSFLTSGAYNEQYF. CDR3 DNA sequence: TGCGCCAGCAGCTTCCTCACTAGCGGGGCCTACAATGAGCAGTACTTC.

This chain links TRBV7-9 with TRBJ2-3, with D hard to call. Germline V gene sequence: CDR1 SEHNR, CDR2 FQNEAQ (reference sequence). CDR3 length equals 11 residues. Trimming stripped 6 bases from V and 6 bases from J, with 7 bases between. In DNA, the CDR3 is TGTGCCAGCAGGGGTTATGATACGCAGTATTTT. It encodes CASRGYDTQYF.

The V gene is TRBV7-8, the J gene TRBJ2-3; D gene uncertain. Trimming shortened V by 5 bases and J by 5 bases, and 8 bases separated the two germline ends. CDR3 size: 12 residues. CDR1 and CDR2 (germline): SGHVS, FQNEAQ. The CDR3 DNA sequence: TGTGCCAGCAGCCCCTTCCGAGATACGCAGTATTTT. Amino acid sequence: CASSPFRDTQYF.

The gene calls are TRBV7-2 and TRBJ2-4, with 9 bases that match TRBD1. Germline assignment: CDR1 SGHTA and CDR2 FQGNSA. This CDR3 has 17 residues. V gave up 5 bases and J gave up 6 bases; unmatched junction bases: 14. Here the CDR3 DNA reads TGTGCCAGCAGCCCCGGACAGGGGCGGGCGGCTGGAAACATTCAGTACTTC. Translating gives CASSPGQGRAAGNIQYF.

The chain has TRBV5-1 and TRBJ1-1; 8 bases line up with TRBD1. The CDR3 covers 15 residues. With V trimmed by 4 bases and J by 4 bases, 9 bases remained unmatched. Germline loops: CDR1 SGHRS, CDR2 YFSETQ. CDR3 DNA: TGCGCCAGCAGCACATACAGGGGGAGTGTCACTGAAGCTTTCTTT. This encodes CASSTYRGSVTEAFF.

This clonotype occurred a few times. The chain uses TRBV7-7 and TRBJ2-5, with D possibly TRBD1 on 5 matching bases. Trimming took 1 base from V and 3 from J, leaving 9 bases between them. Germline V gives CDR1 SSHAT, CDR2 FNYEAQ (reference sequence). The CDR3 is made up of 14 amino acids. The CDR3 loop reads CASSLDLQEETQYF. Written as DNA, the CDR3 is TGTGCCAGCAGCTTAGATTTACAGGAAGAGACCCAGTACTTC.

This clonotype showed up just a few times. J is TRBJ1-3 and V is TRBV28, with a weak D call TRBD1 (6 bases). The germline CDR1 and CDR2 sequences are MDHEN and SYDVKM. V was pared by 7 bases and J by 0 bases, with 16 bases between. The CDR3 has 16 amino acids. CDR3 nucleotide sequence: TGTGCCAGCACCTTCGCCATGGGGGCCTCTGGAAACACCATATATTTT. Translating gives CASTFAMGASGNTIYF.

This clonotype was detected only a few times. V is TRBV5-5 and J is TRBJ1-2; no firm D call. Trimming shortened V by 5 bases and J by 4 bases, and 15 bases separated the two germline ends. CDR1 and CDR2 from the germline V gene are SGHKS and YYEKEE (reference sequence). The CDR3 loop spans 14 amino acids. The chain's CDR3 is CASRFGWTSYGYTF. In DNA form, the CDR3 reads TGTGCCAGCAGGTTCGGGTGGACCTCCTATGGCTACACCTTC.

The chain combines TRBV6-2 or TRBV6-3 with TRBJ2-3; 10 nucleotides agree with TRBD2. V lost 5 bases and J lost 3; bases outside the gene matches: 8. The germline gives CDR1 MNHEY, CDR2 SVGEGT. The CDR3 totals 16 residues. The CDR3 loop reads CASSALAGALTDTQYF. The CDR3 coding sequence is TGTGCCAGCAGTGCCCTAGCGGGGGCCCTGACAGATACGCAGTATTTT.

This clonotype has a single count. The genes are TRBV20-1 and TRBJ2-1, with TRBD1 matching 8 bases. The J segment lost 4 bases and the V segment lost 0 bases, leaving 8 bases of the junction unmatched. This CDR3 has 16 amino acids. CDR1 and CDR2 (germline): DFQATT, SNEGSKA (reference sequence). The CDR3 sequence: CSAREPLTGDYNEQFF. The CDR3 bases are TGCAGTGCTAGAGAGCCCCTGACAGGGGATTACAATGAGCAGTTCTTC.

The sample holds a few counts of this clonotype. The V gene is TRBV6-1, the J gene TRBJ2-4, with 7 bases fitting TRBD2. CDR3 length: 13 amino acids. CDR1 MNHNS and CDR2 SASEGT come from the germline V gene. J lost 3 bases, V lost 5 bases, and 1 base had no gene match. CDR3: CASSSGGKNIQYF. The CDR3 DNA is TGTGCCAGCAGTTCGGGGGGCAAAAACATTCAGTACTTC.

This sequence joins TRBV4-3 and TRBJ1-1, with TRBD1 as a possible D gene (6 bases). Germline CDR1 reads LGHNA; CDR2 reads YSLEER. This CDR3 spans 14 amino acids. V lost 5 bases to trimming and J lost 5 bases, with 15 bases between them. CDR3 DNA sequence: TGCGCCAGCAGCTATGGGGGGCCGAGAACTGAAGCTTTCTTT. Translation: CASSYGGPRTEAFF.

The chain links TRBV6-5 to TRBJ1-2; D possibly corresponds to TRBD1 (5 bases). This CDR3 is 12 amino acids long. Trimming left V 8 bases short and J 6 bases short, with 13 bases between. The germline gives CDR1 MNHEY, CDR2 SVGAGI. In DNA, the CDR3 is TGTGCCAGCGGACCAGGGTTTAATGGCTACACCTTC. The encoded protein is CASGPGFNGYTF.

The J gene is TRBJ2-7, the V gene TRBV13; D not certain. V was clipped by 0 bases and J by 3 bases, with 9 bases between them. The CDR3 runs 14 residues. Germline lookup yields CDR1 PRHDT and CDR2 FYEKMQ (reference sequence). The DNA of the CDR3 is TGTGCCAGCAGCTTAGGAGCAACGAGCTACGAGCAGTACTTC. Translation gives CASSLGATSYEQYF.